The rows below give T cell receptor beta chains drawn from one sample of a study of Graves' ophthalmopathy and Graves' hyperthyroidism. One entry per CDR3 protein, called by TCRdb with MiXCR from the multiplex PCR reads. The sample yields around 1,200,000 distinct CDR3 sequences, less than 45% seen once. The sample comprised peripheral blood or thyroid tissue (not recorded which). Receptor source: an adult man with Graves' hyperthyroidism. Each CDR3 is given with its conserved first and last residue. A D gene is named only where the DNA matches it firmly. Only part of the rows carry a size: once, few, many, or a class if the clone is expanded.

clone size	V gene	J gene	D gene	CDR3 DNA	CDR3 protein
NA	TRBV4-1	TRBJ2-7	NA	TGCGCCAGCAGCCAAGTAGGAGGGGGCTATTACGAGCAGTACTTC	CASSQVGGGYYEQYF
NA	TRBV5-4	TRBJ1-2	NA	TGTGCCAGCAGCCCCCTCCCACCTCGGGACTATGGCTACACCTTC	CASSPLPPRDYGYTF
once	TRBV19	TRBJ2-2	NA	TGTGCCAGTAGTAAAGGCAGGGAGCTGTTTTTT	CASSKGRELFF
many	TRBV29-1	TRBJ2-7	NA	TGCAGCGTTGAAGCCACCTTCCGTCACGAGCAGTACTTC	CSVEATFRHEQYF
NA	TRBV5-1	TRBJ1-1	NA	TGCGCCAGCAGCTTGGTATCCCAGTCCTACATGAACACTGAATCTTTCTTT	CASSLVSQSYMNTESFF
many	TRBV12-3/TRBV12-4	TRBJ1-1	TRBD1	TGTGCCAGCAGTTCAAGACAGGGATCTGAAGCTTTCTTT	CASSSRQGSEAFF
NA	TRBV9	TRBJ1-2	TRBD1	TGTGCCAGCAGCGTAACAGGGGGGCCAACCTCAAGGACCTTC	CASSVTGGPTSRTF
NA	TRBV29-1	TRBJ2-7	TRBD2	TGCAGCGTTGAAGGTTTGACTAGCGCCCTATACGAGCAGTACTTC	CSVEGLTSALYEQYF
NA	TRBV6-6	TRBJ2-5	NA	TGTGCCAGCAGTTACTTACTCCGGGCAGGAGAGACCCAGTACTTC	CASSYLLRAGETQYF
NA	TRBV28	TRBJ2-5	TRBD2	TGTGCCATCTTGAAGCCGGGACTAGGACAATCCGAGACCCAGTACTTC	CAILKPGLGQSETQYF
NA	TRBV6-1	TRBJ1-4	NA	TGTGCCAGCGGTACCGGGACGGGGAATGAAAAACTGTTTTTT	CASGTGTGNEKLFF
many	TRBV6-5	TRBJ1-6	NA	TGTGCCAGCAGTTACCGACCAGACGTTCCGGATTCACCCCTCCACTTT	CASSYRPDVPDSPLHF
many	TRBV5-6	TRBJ1-4	TRBD1	TGTGCCAGCAGCTTGGACAGGGGGCCGAAACTGTTTTTT	CASSLDRGPKLFF
NA	TRBV12-3/TRBV12-4	TRBJ2-7	TRBD1	TGTGCCAGCAGTCCCAGTACAGGGGATCATTACGAGCAGTACTTC	CASSPSTGDHYEQYF
many	TRBV29-1	TRBJ1-1	NA	TGCAGCGTTGAAGATCCGGGGCAGAGCACTGAAGCTTTCTTT	CSVEDPGQSTEAFF
many	TRBV12-3/TRBV12-4	TRBJ1-3	NA	TGTGCCAGCAGTAACATGGGCGGCTCTGGAAACACCATATATTTT	CASSNMGGSGNTIYF
few	TRBV24-1	TRBJ1-5	TRBD1	TGTGCCACCAGTGACCAAAGACAGGGGGATGGCAATCAGCCCCAGCATTTT	CATSDQRQGDGNQPQHF
NA	TRBV12-3/TRBV12-4	TRBJ1-1	NA	TGTGCCAGCAGTTTAGGGAAGACAGGCCTAATTTCCCCGGGAGCTTTCTTT	CASSLGKTGLISPGAFF
many	TRBV7-9	TRBJ2-7	NA	TGTGCCAGCAGCTTATCCCGGTCCGATGACTACGAGCAGTACTTC	CASSLSRSDDYEQYF
many	TRBV20-1	TRBJ2-2	NA	TGCAGTGCTAGAGGTCCGACAGGGAACACCGGGGAGCTGTTTTTT	CSARGPTGNTGELFF
NA	TRBV4-3	TRBJ2-7	NA	TGCGCCAGCAGCCAAGGGAGGGCGGCCGCCTACGAGCAGTACTTC	CASSQGRAAAYEQYF
NA	TRBV7-9	TRBJ2-2	NA	TGTGCCAGCAGCCTACCTAGGGGACAAGTAAGGGCCGGGGAGCTGTTTTTT	CASSLPRGQVRAGELFF
NA	TRBV28	TRBJ1-1	NA	TGTGCCAGCAGTCCTCCCTCGCTCATGAACACTGAAGCTTTCTTT	CASSPPSLMNTEAFF
many	TRBV7-8	TRBJ1-3	NA	TGTGCCAGCAGCCGGGGGCCAGTTTACACCATATATTTT	CASSRGPVYTIYF
once	TRBV25-1	TRBJ1-5	NA	TGTGCCAGCAGTGAGGGGAGGGGCAGCAATCAGCCCCAGCATTTT	CASSEGRGSNQPQHF
many	TRBV19	TRBJ2-7	NA	TGTGCCAGTAGCGGACAAAAGGACGAGCAGTACTTC	CASSGQKDEQYF
NA	TRBV19	TRBJ1-1	TRBD1	TGTGCCAGTTGGACAGGGGAAGAAGCTTTCTTT	CASWTGEEAFF
few	TRBV30	TRBJ1-1	NA	TGTGCCTGGACCGTGGGTTGGCAGGCTGAAGCTTTCTTT	CAWTVGWQAEAFF
NA	TRBV2	TRBJ1-2	NA	TGTGCCAGCAGTGAAAGGGGGGCTGATGGCTACACCTTC	CASSERGADGYTF
NA	TRBV15	TRBJ1-5	TRBD1	TGTGCCACCAGCAGAGCAACAACAGGGGGACAGCCCCAGCATTTT	CATSRATTGGQPQHF
NA	TRBV7-9	TRBJ2-2	TRBD2	TGTGCCAGCAGCCCTAGCGGGAGGGCGAACACCGGGGAGCTGTTTTTT	CASSPSGRANTGELFF
many	TRBV6-6	TRBJ1-1	TRBD1	TGTGCCAGCATTCGGACAGGTAATACTGAAGCTTTCTTT	CASIRTGNTEAFF
few	TRBV12-3/TRBV12-4	TRBJ1-6	NA	TGTGCCAGCAGTTTAGGGGGGGCGATGAATAATTCACCCCTCCACTTT	CASSLGGAMNNSPLHF
few	TRBV7-2	TRBJ2-2	NA	TGTGCCAGCAGCTCCCGCGTTATAGAGCTGTTTTTT	CASSSRVIELFF
NA	TRBV10-3	TRBJ2-7	NA	TGTGCCACAACAGGCTGGCAGGCTCCGGGAGTGCAGTACTTC	CATTGWQAPGVQYF
few	TRBV7-2	TRBJ2-7	NA	TGTGCCAGCAGCAGAGGACTTGAAACCTCCTACGAGCAGTACTTC	CASSRGLETSYEQYF
many	TRBV11-2	TRBJ2-7	NA	TGTGCCAGCAGCGCCGGGGCAGGCTACTCCTACGAGCAGTACTTC	CASSAGAGYSYEQYF
NA	TRBV2	TRBJ2-5	NA	TGTGCCAGCAGTTACTCTGAAAGCGGGACCCAGTACTTC	CASSYSESGTQYF
NA	TRBV4-2	TRBJ2-7	NA	TGTGCCAGCAGCCAAGATCTTAGGGGACAAGGCTACGAGCAGTACTTC	CASSQDLRGQGYEQYF
many	TRBV5-1	TRBJ1-4	NA	TGCGCCAGCAGCTTTTCGCGGCAGGGGAATGAAAAACTGTTTTTT	CASSFSRQGNEKLFF
NA	TRBV12-3/TRBV12-4	TRBJ2-7	NA	TGTGCCAGCAGGCACCCCGGGGAGCTTCGCTCCTACGAGCAGTACTTC	CASRHPGELRSYEQYF
NA	TRBV5-1	TRBJ2-2	NA	TGCGCCAGCAGCTTGGACCAGGGGAACACCGGGGAGCTGTTTTTT	CASSLDQGNTGELFF
few	TRBV5-1	TRBJ2-5	NA	TGTGCCAGCAGCCCCCGGGCGAGGCAAGAGACCCAGTACTTC	CASSPRARQETQYF
many	TRBV7-9	TRBJ1-2	TRBD1	TGTGCCAGCAGCCTGACAGGGCCAGGCTACACCTTC	CASSLTGPGYTF
NA	TRBV24-1	TRBJ2-7	NA	TGTGCCACCCGTGGCGAAGGGACCTACGAGCAGTACTTC	CATRGEGTYEQYF
few	TRBV6-6	TRBJ1-5	NA	TGTGCCAGCAGTACGACAGTTTATAGCAATCAGCCCCAGCATTTT	CASSTTVYSNQPQHF
many	TRBV5-1	TRBJ1-1	NA	TGCGCCAGCAGCCCCCGACAGGAGACTATGAACACTGAAGCTTTCTTT	CASSPRQETMNTEAFF
NA	TRBV12-3/TRBV12-4	TRBJ1-4	NA	TGTGCCAGCAGTTTCAGGAAGGCTACCAATGAAAAACTGTTTTTT	CASSFRKATNEKLFF
few	TRBV7-9	TRBJ1-5	NA	TGTGCCAGCAGATATAATATTGACAGGTTCTTAAATCAGCCCCAGCATTTT	CASRYNIDRFLNQPQHF
many	TRBV7-6	TRBJ2-2	TRBD2	TGTGCCAGCAGACCAACTAGCGGGCAAATCACCGGGGAGCTGTTTTTT	CASRPTSGQITGELFF
NA	TRBV28	TRBJ2-5	NA	TGTGCCAGCAGTCACGGGGTACTTGAGACCCAGTACTTC	CASSHGVLETQYF
few	TRBV11-2	TRBJ2-1	NA	TGTGCCAGCAGCTTAGGGCCCGGGAAAGGCTTAGGTGGTGTGGGGCAGTTCTTC	CASSLGPGKGLGGVGQFF
NA	TRBV4-1	TRBJ2-2	NA	TGCGCCAGCAGCCAAGTCGGGAACACCGGGGAGCTGTTTTTT	CASSQVGNTGELFF
many	TRBV11-2	TRBJ1-6	NA	TGTGCCAGCAGCTCATCAGGGCCTCAGGGACCCCTCCACTTT	CASSSSGPQGPLHF